The clone carrying this TCR beta chain turned up a few times. Its specificity is not known. The sample comes from a study of beta chain features in type 1 diabetes. For the study at large: Similarity in age, gender and cell yields was seen between patients and healthy donors. All samples yielded 107,917,701 examined sorted cells. Study-wide results and caveats: When Type 1 diabetes patients were examined, their TCRB CDR3s proved moderately but significantly shorter in all four CD4+ subsets.

Isolated RNA was reverse transcribed in full, so expressed TCRB transcripts were sequenced. Profiled with immunoSEQ multiplex PCR; TCRdb holds only in-frame clones, not every one. The data show more than 300,000 clones, 8% seen once. Donors underwent one heparinised blood draw, about 0.12 L on average. This CDR3 comprises 16 residues. The V end lost 2 bases, the J end lost 2 bases, and 16 bases lay between the germline ends. CDR1 is MNHNY, CDR2 SVGAGI, per germline (reference sequence). Sequenced: central memory CD4+ T cells from blood. This sequence was found in a woman aged 18 to 35 in good health. The rearrangement joins TRBV6-6 to TRBJ2-7, with D tentatively TRBD1 (6 bases). CDR3 sequence reads: CASSYGGQLSPYEQYF. For the CDR3, the DNA is TGTGCCAGCAGTTACGGTGGACAGCTAAGCCCCTACGAGCAGTACTTC.